This T cell receptor beta chain was captured by sequencing in a study of blood T cell repertoires in COVID-19. V gave up 10 bases and J gave up 2 bases, with 17 bases separating them. Germline CDR1 ENHRY, CDR2 SYGVKD. This CDR3 is built from 14 residues. Authors' analysis steps: Reference gene primer amplification gave estimated nucleated cell counts. The table came from immunoSEQ multiplex PCR; TCRdb's copy has only in-frame clones and leaves some out. V and J calls plus clone size are reproduced from that table; the DNA served to infer D and trimming. The sample yields around 290,000 clones, around 89% seen once.

The material sequenced was peripheral blood. The rearrangement uses TRBV10-3 and TRBJ1-1; D possibly corresponds to TRBD1 (6 bases). This receptor was identified in a man in his forties or fifties with acute or convalescent COVID-19. The CDR3 sequence: CATGQTWVNTEAFF. CDR3 DNA sequence: TGTGCCACTGGACAGACCTGGGTCAACACTGAAGCTTTCTTT.